The 26 T cell receptor beta chains below were found in one sample sequenced in a study of CD4 T cell repertoires in COVID-19. Method: immunoSEQ multiplex PCR; TCRdb's copy keeps in-frame clones and lacks some. Of 20,000 to 30,000 clones in the sample, about 94% were seen once. Sequencing was done directly on freshly isolated, uncultured memory T cells. The specimen comprised circulating follicular helper CD4+ T cells (cTfh) from blood, sampled before the COVID-19 pandemic. The receptor set was obtained from a human donor who had COVID-19.

The chain links TRBV2 to TRBJ1-2; 8 positions match TRBD1. CDR3 length equals 14 residues. CDR1 SNHLY and CDR2 FYNNEI come from the germline V gene. Trimming removed 3 bases from V and 8 bases from J; junction bases left unmatched: 8. This CDR3 reads CASSDRSGGAGYTF. CDR3 DNA sequence: TGTGCCAGCAGTGATAGATCAGGGGGCGCGGGCTACACCTTC.

The rearrangement joins TRBV19 to TRBJ2-5; D remains ambiguous. Germline V gene data show CDR1 as LNHDA and CDR2 as SQIVND (reference sequence). The CDR3 is made up of 13 amino acids. Trimming cost V 7 bases and J 4 bases, with 13 bases left between them. CDR3 sequence reads: CASKVSSGETQYF. The CDR3, as DNA: TGTGCCAGTAAAGTCTCCTCGGGAGAGACCCAGTACTTC.

The chain links TRBV7-2 to TRBJ2-1; D is possibly TRBD2 (6 bases). Germline V CDR1 and CDR2: SGHTA, FQGNSA. This CDR3 is built from 16 residues. Trimming stripped 4 bases from V and 6 bases from J, with 19 bases between. CDR3 sequence (DNA): TGTGCCAGCAGCTCGGGCAGACTAGAGACAAGCAATGAGCAGTTCTTC. Protein sequence: CASSSGRLETSNEQFF.

This clone has only a few counts. V is TRBV28 and J is TRBJ2-2; 7 bases map to TRBD2. Germline loops: CDR1 MDHEN, CDR2 SYDVKM. Trimming at V came to 6 bases and at J to 3 bases, leaving 4 bases not matched to a gene. The CDR3 extends over 14 amino acids. CDR3 sequence reads: CASSRTSDTGELFF. The CDR3 coding sequence is TGTGCCAGCAGCCGAACTAGCGACACCGGGGAGCTGTTTTTT.

In its sample, this clone was seen once. The chain combines TRBV18 with TRBJ2-5; D possibly corresponds to TRBD1 (6 bases). The V end was cut by 4 bases, the J end by 3 bases, with 15 bases between. The V gene's germline CDR1 is KGHSH and CDR2 LQKENI. CDR3 length: 15 amino acids. The CDR3 loop is CASSQRLQGKETQYF. The CDR3 region has the DNA TGTGCCAGCTCACAACGGCTTCAGGGGAAAGAGACCCAGTACTTC.

The chain carries TRBV19 and TRBJ1-3, with TRBD1 matching over 8 bases. CDR3 length: 14 residues. Germline V gives CDR1 LNHDA, CDR2 SQIVND (reference sequence). J lost 4 bases, V lost 11 bases, and 10 bases had no gene match. The CDR3 region is CASRPGGEGNTIYF. In DNA, the CDR3 is TGTGCCTCTCGACCAGGGGGCGAGGGAAACACCATATATTTT.

V gene TRBV28 combines with J gene TRBJ1-1, with D hard to call. CDR1 and CDR2 (germline): MDHEN, SYDVKM. There are 13 residues in the CDR3. With 6 bases removed from V and 8 bases from J, the gap between germline ends came to 16 bases. For the CDR3, the DNA is TGTGCCAGCAGGCAGTCCCGAATATCGGAAGCTTTCTTT. It specifies CASRQSRISEAFF.

The J gene is TRBJ2-1, the V gene TRBV11-2; D is undetermined. Germline loops: CDR1 SGHAT, CDR2 FQNNGV. This CDR3 is built from 15 residues. Trimming took off 3 bases at V and 0 bases at J, with 9 bases between the two ends. The CDR3 here is CASSFLQTSYNEQFF. CDR3 bases: TGTGCCAGCAGCTTCCTACAGACCTCCTACAATGAGCAGTTCTTC.

The chain has TRBV5-6 and TRBJ2-7, with a weak D call TRBD1 (6 bases). V shed 5 bases and J shed 0 bases, with 12 bases lying between them. This CDR3 has 14 residues. The germline gives CDR1 SGHDT, CDR2 YYEEEE. CDR3 DNA: TGTGCCAGCAGAAGGACAGTTTTCTCCTACGAGCAGTACTTC. As protein: CASRRTVFSYEQYF.

The CDR3 DNA is TGTGCCAGCAGTTTGGGGGGGATTTCTGGGGCCAACGTCCTGACTTTC. It codes for CASSLGGISGANVLTF. The chain combines TRBV28 with TRBJ2-6, with TRBD2 matching over 7 bases. From germline, CDR1 is MDHEN and CDR2 SYDVKM. Trimming removed 3 bases from V and 1 base from J; junction bases left unmatched: 3. CDR3 length: 16 residues.

The chain recombines TRBV11-2 with TRBJ1-5; 8 bases align to TRBD1. V lost 5 bases, J lost 9 bases, and 9 bases stayed unmatched. The CDR3 loop spans 14 amino acids. Looked up from germline, CDR1 is SGHAT and CDR2 is FQNNGV. This CDR3 reads CASSGGAGGMPQHF. The CDR3 DNA follows: TGTGCCAGCAGCGGGGGGGCAGGGGGCATGCCCCAGCATTTT.

In this sample, this clone turned up once. The rearrangement links TRBV6-1 to TRBJ1-5; tentative D call: TRBD1 (6 bases). The CDR3 is 14 amino acids. CDR1 is MNHNS and CDR2 is SASEGT in the germline V gene. Deletions cut 6 bases from V and 0 bases from J, with 9 bases between. In DNA, the CDR3 is TGTGCCAGCAGGACAGGTCATAGCAATCAGCCCCAGCATTTT. It translates to CASRTGHSNQPQHF.

This clone has a single count. The rearrangement uses TRBV19 and TRBJ1-4; 7 bases map to TRBD1. This CDR3 is built from 15 residues. Trimming removed 5 bases from V and 5 bases from J; junction bases left unmatched: 8. The germline CDR1 and CDR2 sequences are LNHDA and SQIVND (reference sequence). The CDR3 DNA reads as TGTGCCAGTAGTCTAGGGACAGTCTTAAATGAAAAACTGTTTTTT. Its protein is CASSLGTVLNEKLFF.

V gene TRBV2 combines with J gene TRBJ1-6; weak D call: TRBD1 (6 bases). The CDR3 length is 15 residues. Trimming left V 2 bases short and J 5 bases short, with 10 bases between. Per the germline V gene, CDR1 is SNHLY and CDR2 is FYNNEI. As DNA, the CDR3 is TGTGCCAGCAGTGAACAGGGGCCGGATAATTCACCCCTCCACTTT. This gives the protein CASSEQGPDNSPLHF.

This rearrangement joins TRBV28 to TRBJ2-7; no clear D gene. V lost 4 bases, J lost 2 bases, and 15 bases lay in between. Germline CDR1 is MDHEN and CDR2 is SYDVKM. This CDR3 comprises 15 residues. Here the CDR3 reads CASSSTGNSPYEQYF. The CDR3 region has the DNA TGTGCCAGCAGTTCGACTGGTAATTCGCCCTACGAGCAGTACTTC. The complete variable domain, with remaining parts taken from reference TRBV28 and TRBJ2-7, reads DVKVTQSSRYLVKRTGEKVFLECVQDMDHENMFWYRQDPGLGLRLIYFSYDVKMKEKGDIPEGYSVSREKKERFSLILESASTNQTSMYLCASSSTGNSPYEQYFGPGTRLTVT.

The sample holds one count of this clone. The chain has TRBV18 and TRBJ1-3, with 8 bases that match TRBD1. Germline CDR1 KGHSH, CDR2 LQKENI. V dropped 1 base and J dropped 4; count of bases not matched to a gene: 6. This CDR3 region has 16 residues. CDR3 DNA sequence: TGTGCCAGCTCACCACGAACAGGGGGAATGGGAAACACCATATATTTT. As protein: CASSPRTGGMGNTIYF.

The chain has TRBV12-5 and TRBJ1-5; D not certain. Germline V gene lookup returns CDR1 LGHNT and CDR2 FRNRAP. This CDR3 is 13 amino acids long. Trimming left V 3 bases short and J 5 bases short, with 8 bases between. As DNA, the CDR3 is TGTGCTAGTGGTTTATCCAGGTATCAGCCCCAGCATTTT. Residues: CASGLSRYQPQHF.

The chain joins TRBV10-3 to TRBJ2-2; 9 bases map to TRBD2. J was trimmed by 2 bases and V by 10 bases; bases with no gene match: 14. The CDR3 runs 17 residues. The germline V gene encodes CDR1 ENHRY and CDR2 SYGVKD. The chain's CDR3 is CATKRSAGGPNTGELFF. The CDR3 DNA reads TGTGCCACCAAGCGGTCGGCGGGAGGGCCCAACACCGGGGAGCTGTTTTTT.

The chain uses TRBV6-5 and TRBJ1-1, with D possibly matching TRBD1 (6 bases). The length of the CDR3 is 15 residues. Between the trimmed V and J ends, which lost 8 bases and 3 bases, there was a span of 19 bases. The germline V gene encodes CDR1 MNHEY and CDR2 SVGAGI. As DNA, the CDR3 is TGTGCCAGCTCAGGCCTGGGGGCGGGGGACACTGAAGCTTTCTTT. Its translation is CASSGLGAGDTEAFF.

The CDR3 loop is CATKPGLAYDTQYF. The CDR3 nucleotides are TGTGCCACTAAACCGGGACTAGCGTACGATACGCAGTATTTT. The V call is TRBV2, the J call TRBJ2-3; 10 bases match TRBD2. CDR1 is SNHLY, CDR2 FYNNEI, per germline. The CDR3 extends over 14 amino acids. V lost 10 bases and J lost 6; bases outside the gene matches: 10.

Comments on this clone: The junction departs from the called germline gene at one end, perhaps through a read error. The chain is built from TRBV15 and TRBJ1-4; D unresolved. CDR3 length equals 13 residues. CDR1 LNHNV and CDR2 YYDKDF come from the germline V gene (reference sequence). The CDR3 DNA reads TGTGCCACCAGCGGAGACCCAGGAGAAAAACTGTTTTTT. Encoded protein: CATSGDPGEKLFF. Combining the CDR3 with reference TRBV15 and TRBJ1-4 gives the whole variable domain DAMVIQNPRYQVTQFGKPVTLSCSQTLNHNVMYWYQQKSSQAPKLLFHYYDKDFNNEADTPDNFQSRRPNTSFCFLDIRSPGLGDTAMYLCATSGDPGEKLFFGSGTQLSVL.

CDR3 bases: TGCAGCGTTGGAGTAGGGGATGGCTACACCTTC. The encoded protein is CSVGVGDGYTF. V gene TRBV29-1 combines with J gene TRBJ1-2; maybe TRBD1 (5 bases). The CDR3 sequence is 11 residues long. V lost 4 bases, J lost 6 bases, and 9 bases lay in between. The germline V gene encodes CDR1 SQVTM and CDR2 ANQGSEA.

The chain recombines TRBV4-1 with TRBJ2-1; TRBD1 matches at 11 bases. Trimming took 4 bases from V and 7 from J; bases not matched to a gene: 6. The CDR3 sequence is 15 residues long. Germline V CDR1 and CDR2: MGHRA, YSYEKL. Here the CDR3 reads CASSLGQGERNEQFF. The CDR3 nucleotides read TGCGCCAGCAGCCTGGGACAGGGGGAGCGGAATGAGCAGTTCTTC.

The chain is built from TRBV5-1 and TRBJ2-3, with D unclear. Germline V gene data show CDR1 as SGHRS and CDR2 as YFSETQ. The ends were cut back, 2 bases at V and 3 bases at J, with 4 bases in the middle. The CDR3 is made up of 12 amino acids. The CDR3 DNA reads TGCGCCAGCAGCTTTCTTACAGATACGCAGTATTTT. Translating it yields CASSFLTDTQYF. Combining the CDR3 with reference TRBV5-1 and TRBJ2-3 gives the whole variable domain KAGVTQTPRYLIKTRGQQVTLSCSPISGHRSVSWYQQTPGQGLQFLFEYFSETQRNKGNFPGRFSGRQFSNSRSEMNVSTLELGDSALYLCASSFLTDTQYFGPGTRLTVL.

The rearrangement uses TRBV21-1 and TRBJ1-4; the table assigns TRBD1, which was not confirmed against the DNA. TRBV21-1 is a recognized pseudogene. The CDR3 consists of 19 residues. CDR3 sequence reads: CASSNEYDREEGANEKLFF. As DNA, the CDR3 is TGTGCCAGCAGCAACGAGTACGACAGGGAGGAAGGGGCTAATGAAAAACTGTTTTTT.

This sequence joins TRBV6-6 and TRBJ2-7; TRBD1 is a possible D gene (6 bases). Between the trimmed V and J ends, which lost 10 bases and 3 bases, there was a span of 13 bases. The CDR3 extends over 12 amino acids. Germline V CDR1 and CDR2: MNHNY, SVGAGI (reference sequence). The CDR3 DNA sequence: TGTGCCACCCGAAGGGGGATCTACGAGCAGTACTTC. Protein: CATRRGIYEQYF.